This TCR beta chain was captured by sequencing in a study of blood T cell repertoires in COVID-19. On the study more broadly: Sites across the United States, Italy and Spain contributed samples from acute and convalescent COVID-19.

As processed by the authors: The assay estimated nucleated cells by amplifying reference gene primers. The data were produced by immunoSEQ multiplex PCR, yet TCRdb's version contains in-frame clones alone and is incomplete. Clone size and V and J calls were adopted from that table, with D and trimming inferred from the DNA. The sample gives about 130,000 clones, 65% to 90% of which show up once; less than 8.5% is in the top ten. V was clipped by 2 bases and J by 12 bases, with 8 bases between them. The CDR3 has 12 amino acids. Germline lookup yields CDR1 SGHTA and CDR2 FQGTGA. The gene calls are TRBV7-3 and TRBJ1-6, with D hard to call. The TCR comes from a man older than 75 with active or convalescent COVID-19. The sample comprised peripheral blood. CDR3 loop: CASSLEGGPLHF. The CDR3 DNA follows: TGTGCCAGCAGCTTAGAGGGAGGACCCCTCCACTTT.